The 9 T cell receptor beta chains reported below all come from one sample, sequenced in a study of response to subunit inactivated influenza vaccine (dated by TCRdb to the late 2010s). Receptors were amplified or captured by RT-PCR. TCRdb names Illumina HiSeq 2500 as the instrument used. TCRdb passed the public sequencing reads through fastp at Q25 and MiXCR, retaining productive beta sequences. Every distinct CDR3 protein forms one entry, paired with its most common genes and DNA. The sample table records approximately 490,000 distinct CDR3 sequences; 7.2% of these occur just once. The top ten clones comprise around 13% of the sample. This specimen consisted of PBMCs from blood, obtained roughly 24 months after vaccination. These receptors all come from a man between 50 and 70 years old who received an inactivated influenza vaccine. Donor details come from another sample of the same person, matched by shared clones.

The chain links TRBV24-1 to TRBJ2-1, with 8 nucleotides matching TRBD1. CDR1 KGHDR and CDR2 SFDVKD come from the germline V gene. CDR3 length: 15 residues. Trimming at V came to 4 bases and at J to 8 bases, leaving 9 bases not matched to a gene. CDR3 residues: CATSDPGTGPDEQFF. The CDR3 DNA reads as TGTGCCACCAGTGACCCCGGGACAGGTCCGGATGAGCAGTTCTTC.

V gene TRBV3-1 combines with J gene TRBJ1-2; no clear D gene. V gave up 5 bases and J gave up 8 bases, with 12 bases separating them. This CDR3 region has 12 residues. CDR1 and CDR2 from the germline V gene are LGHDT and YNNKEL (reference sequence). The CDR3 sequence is CASSDTKWGYTF. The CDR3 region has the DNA TGTGCCAGCAGCGATACCAAATGGGGCTACACCTTC.

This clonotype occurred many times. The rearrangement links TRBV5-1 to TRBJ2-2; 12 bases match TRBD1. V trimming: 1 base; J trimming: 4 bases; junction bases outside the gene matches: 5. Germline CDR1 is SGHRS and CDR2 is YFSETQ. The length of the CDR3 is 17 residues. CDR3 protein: CASSLLPGQGATGELFF. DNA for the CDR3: TGCGCCAGCAGCTTGTTGCCGGGACAGGGGGCCACCGGGGAGCTGTTTTTT. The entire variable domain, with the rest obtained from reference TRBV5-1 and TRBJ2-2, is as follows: KAGVTQTPRYLIKTRGQQVTLSCSPISGHRSVSWYQQTPGQGLQFLFEYFSETQRNKGNFPGRFSGRQFSNSRSEMNVSTLELGDSALYLCASSLLPGQGATGELFFGEGSRLTVL.

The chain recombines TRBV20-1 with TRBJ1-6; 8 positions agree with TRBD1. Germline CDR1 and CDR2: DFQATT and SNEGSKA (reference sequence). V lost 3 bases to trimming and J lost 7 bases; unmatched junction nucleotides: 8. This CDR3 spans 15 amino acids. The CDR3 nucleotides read TGCAGTGCTAGCGAAAGACAGGGGTGGAATTCACCCCTCCACTTT. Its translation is CSASERQGWNSPLHF.

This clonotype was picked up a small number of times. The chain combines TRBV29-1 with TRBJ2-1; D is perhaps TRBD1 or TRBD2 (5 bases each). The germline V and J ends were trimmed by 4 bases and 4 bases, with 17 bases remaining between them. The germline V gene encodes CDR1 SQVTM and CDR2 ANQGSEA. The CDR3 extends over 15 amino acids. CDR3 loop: CSVVTGWGKYNEQFF. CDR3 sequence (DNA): TGCAGCGTTGTCACGGGGTGGGGGAAATACAATGAGCAGTTCTTC.

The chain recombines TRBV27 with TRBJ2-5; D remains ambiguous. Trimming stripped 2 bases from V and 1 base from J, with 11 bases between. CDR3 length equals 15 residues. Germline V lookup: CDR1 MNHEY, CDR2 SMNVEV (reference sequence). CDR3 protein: CASSLISDRQETQYF. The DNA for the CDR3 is TGTGCCAGCAGTTTAATATCTGACCGCCAAGAGACCCAGTACTTC.

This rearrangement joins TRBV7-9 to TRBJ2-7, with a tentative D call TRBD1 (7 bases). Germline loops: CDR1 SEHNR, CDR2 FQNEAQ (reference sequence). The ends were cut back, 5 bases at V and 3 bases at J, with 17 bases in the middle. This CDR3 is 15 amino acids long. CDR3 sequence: CASSRGRDSHYEQYF. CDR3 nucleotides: TGTGCCAGCAGCCGAGGGCGGGACAGCCACTACGAGCAGTACTTC.

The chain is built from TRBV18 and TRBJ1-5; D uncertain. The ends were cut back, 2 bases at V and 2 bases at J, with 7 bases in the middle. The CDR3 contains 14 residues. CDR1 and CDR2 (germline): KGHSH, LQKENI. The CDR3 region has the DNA TGTGCCAGCTCACCAGGGTTCGGCAATCAGCCCCAGCATTTT. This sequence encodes CASSPGFGNQPQHF.

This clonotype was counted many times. The CDR3 DNA sequence: TGTGCCAGCAGTGAGCGGCAAACGGCTGGCTACACCTTC. Residues: CASSERQTAGYTF. This sequence joins TRBV25-1 and TRBJ1-2; D unresolved. The CDR3 covers 13 residues. The germline V gene has CDR1 MGHDK and CDR2 SYGVNS. V shed 3 bases and J shed 7 bases, with 12 bases lying between them.